This TCR beta chain was observed in a study of memory CD4+ T cells and cytomegalovirus serostatus. Study summary: Donors were healthy Belgian adults, 10 or so CMV seropositive and about two dozen seronegative.

Original analysis: After removing out-of-frame reads, around 2 million distinct TCRbeta sequences remained. TCRdb's copy holds only in-frame clones and misses some; the assay was immunoSEQ multiplex PCR. Clonal size and the V and J genes are those of that table, whereas D and trimming came from the DNA. This table holds some 41,000 clones, 60% to 85% found once. The sample holds a few counts of this clone. As yet, its antigen is unknown. Findings of the study overall: A US-trained random forest predicted CMV serostatus with median AUC roughly 0.91.

The sort gate was single viable CD3+CD4+CD8-CD45RO+ cells for memory CD4+ T cells. Serum IgG to CMV pp150, pp28, p38 and p52 defined serostatus. Sequences were obtained from memory CD4+ T cells from blood. This clonotype originated in an adult in good health and CMV-seronegative.

This CDR3 is CASSRQGEETQYF. The CDR3 coding sequence is TGTGCCAGCAGTCGACAGGGAGAAGAGACCCAGTACTTC. The chain has TRBV28 and TRBJ2-5; TRBD1 aligns across 7 bases. J was trimmed by 3 bases and V by 5 bases; bases with no gene match: 3. CDR3 length: 13 residues. CDR1 MDHEN and CDR2 SYDVKM come from the germline V gene.